This entry describes one T cell receptor beta chain. The sample is drawn from a study of T cells after yellow fever vaccination. TCRdb re-analysed the 5' RACE reads in MiXCR, keeping a single row per CDR3 protein. The sample has around 550,000 distinct CDR3 sequences; about a fifth are singletons. The sequences come from PBMCs, collected 15 days after the yellow fever booster vaccination. This TCR came from a man aged 25-45 years who received the YFV17D yellow fever vaccine.

The CDR3 spells CSVNRRNTEAFF. In DNA form, the CDR3 reads TGCAGTGTGAACAGGAGGAACACTGAAGCTTTCTTT. V is TRBV20-1 and J is TRBJ1-1; D is perhaps TRBD1 (5 bases). CDR3 length equals 12 residues. Germline lookup yields CDR1 DFQATT and CDR2 SNEGSKA (reference sequence). Trimming took 7 bases from V and 1 from J, leaving 10 bases between them.